What follows describes a single TCR beta chain. Antigen unknown. The sample carries other DNA sequences with the same CDR3. The entry originates in a study of cytomegalovirus exposure and HLA in healthy donors. Study observations and caveats: By a later analysis, the bulk of CMV-associated TCR beta chains appeared HLA-restricted. There were some 150 TCR beta chains listed as cytomegalovirus-associated.

The germline V and J ends were trimmed by 1 base and 4 bases, with 14 bases remaining between them. This CDR3 has 16 amino acids. Germline V gives CDR1 MNHNS, CDR2 SASEGT. Both 60 Vbeta primers and 13 Jbeta primers went into the PCR. Generated by immunoSEQ multiplex PCR, the TCRdb table keeps only in-frame clones and is missing some. The sample yields 100,000 to 150,000 clones, roughly 76% seen once. J is TRBJ1-5 and V is TRBV6-1, with D maybe TRBD1 (6 bases). The sequenced material came from PBMCs. This receptor was obtained from a man under 40 in good health and CMV-seronegative. CDR3 amino acids: CASSEGGGGTNQPQHF. Written as DNA, the CDR3 is TGTGCCAGCAGTGAAGGAGGGGGGGGCACGAATCAGCCCCAGCATTTT.